Below, 21 T cell receptor beta chains from the same sample are listed, as sequenced in a study of shared clonotypes between healthy human individuals. Profiling relied on immunoSEQ multiplex PCR, and the TCRdb table lists in-frame clones only, not all of them. The sample consists of hundreds of thousands of clones, roughly 95% of them appearing once. Naivety among CD8 cells was defined by CD45RO negativity and positive CCR7 selection, thereby excluding terminally differentiated effector memory CD45RA+ cells. The sample comprised naive CD8+ T cells sorted from blood. The origin of the receptors is a woman in her twenties or thirties in good health.

The J gene is TRBJ2-7, the V gene TRBV9; 8 nucleotides line up with TRBD2. The CDR3 spans 15 residues. J gave up 7 bases and V 0 bases, and 9 bases lay outside the gene matches. Germline CDR1 reads SGDLS; CDR2 reads YYNGEE. DNA of the CDR3: TGTGCCAGCAGCGTAGACGGGAGGGCCGCAGGTGAGCAGTACTTC. This sequence encodes CASSVDGRAAGEQYF.

The gene calls are TRBV7-9 and TRBJ2-5; 7 bases match TRBD2. CDR3 length equals 13 residues. The junction had 7 bases not matched to a gene; V was cut back by 7 bases and J by 5 bases. CDR1 is SEHNR, CDR2 FQNEAQ, per germline (reference sequence). CDR3 nucleotide sequence: TGTGCCAGCACCGGCGGGAGAGTGGAGACCCAGTACTTC. It translates to CASTGGRVETQYF. Based on the CDR3 plus reference TRBV7-9 and TRBJ2-5, the full variable domain is DTGVSQNPRHKITKRGQNVTFRCDPISEHNRLYWYRQTLGQGPEFLTYFQNEAQLEKSRLLSDRFSAERPKGSFSTLEIQRTEQGDSAMYLCASTGGRVETQYFGPGTRLLVL.

V is TRBV15 and J is TRBJ1-4, with D maybe TRBD1 (5 bases). The germline V gene encodes CDR1 LNHNV and CDR2 YYDKDF (reference sequence). The V end lost 5 bases, the J end lost 6 bases, and 16 bases lay between the germline ends. This CDR3 contains 15 residues. Written as DNA, the CDR3 is TGTGCCACCAGCCCCGGGAGCCGGGGCGATGAAAAACTGTTTTTT. This codes for CATSPGSRGDEKLFF.

V and J are TRBV13 and TRBJ2-1; 11 bases are a match to TRBD2. The V and J ends lost 5 bases and 7 bases, in that order; junction bases with no gene match: 10. Germline V gene lookup returns CDR1 PRHDT and CDR2 FYEKMQ (reference sequence). The CDR3 extends over 16 amino acids. This CDR3 is CASSPTGTSGQNEQFF. The CDR3 region has the DNA TGTGCCAGCAGCCCCACCGGGACTAGCGGTCAGAATGAGCAGTTCTTC.

Only one count was recorded for this clone. V and J are TRBV7-9 and TRBJ1-2; D is uncertain. From germline, CDR1 is SEHNR and CDR2 FQNEAQ (reference sequence). This CDR3 spans 15 amino acids. Trimming pared 5 bases from V and 6 bases from J, leaving 19 bases between. This chain's CDR3 is CASSPPTGVWDGYTF. CDR3 coding DNA: TGTGCCAGCAGCCCCCCCACCGGCGTTTGGGATGGCTACACCTTC.

The chain carries TRBV18 and TRBJ2-1; D is possibly TRBD2 (5 bases). Trimming took 10 bases from V and 8 from J, leaving 18 bases between them. The CDR3 spans 13 residues. Germline CDR1 is KGHSH and CDR2 is LQKENI. This chain's CDR3 is CANRLDTEDEQFF. The CDR3 nucleotides read TGTGCCAACCGCCTTGATACGGAGGATGAGCAGTTCTTC.

J is TRBJ2-1 and V is TRBV7-9; a weak D match, TRBD2 (5 bases). Trimming cost V 1 base and J 0 bases, with 13 bases left between them. From germline, CDR1 is SEHNR and CDR2 FQNEAQ (reference sequence). The length of the CDR3 is 17 residues. The CDR3 protein is CASSLVSAGSSYNEQFF. In nucleotides, the CDR3 is TGTGCCAGCAGCTTAGTTTCGGCGGGCAGCTCCTACAATGAGCAGTTCTTC.

V gene TRBV4-1 combines with J gene TRBJ2-1; D uncertain. Trimming cost V 6 bases and J 9 bases, with 18 bases left between them. Germline loops: CDR1 MGHRA, CDR2 YSYEKL. CDR3 length: 14 residues. CDR3 sequence reads: CASRGNPSSGEQFF. The DNA of the CDR3 is TGCGCCAGCAGGGGGAACCCGTCATCGGGTGAGCAGTTCTTC.

This clone was found a few times. This same CDR3 is encoded by further DNA sequences in the sample. CDR3 sequence: CASSTGYTEAFF. The CDR3 DNA reads as TGTGCCAGCAGCACAGGATACACTGAAGCTTTCTTT. This chain links TRBV5-4 with TRBJ1-1; possibly TRBD1 for D (5 bases). Deletions cut 4 bases from V and 3 bases from J, with 7 bases between. The CDR3 is made up of 12 amino acids. Germline CDR1 SGHNT, CDR2 YYREEE (reference sequence).

The rearrangement joins TRBV9 to TRBJ1-1; tentatively, D is TRBD1 (6 bases). CDR3 length equals 15 residues. CDR1 SGDLS and CDR2 YYNGEE come from the germline V gene. V was shortened by 4 bases and J by 1 base, with 14 bases between the two germline ends. The CDR3 DNA is TGTGCCAGCAGCCTCCTACAGGGCGCGAACACTGAAGCTTTCTTT. Translation: CASSLLQGANTEAFF.

The J gene is TRBJ2-2, the V gene TRBV7-2; D tentatively reads TRBD1 or TRBD2 (5 bases each). The V end was cut by 10 bases, the J end by 5 bases, with 17 bases between. From germline, CDR1 is SGHTA and CDR2 FQGNSA. The CDR3 spans 14 residues. The CDR3 coding sequence is TGTGCCACGGGTTGGCAGGGACGGACCGGGGAGCTGTTTTTT. Its protein product is CATGWQGRTGELFF.

CDR3: CASSLVSASYEQYF. The DNA of the CDR3 is TGTGCCAGCAGCTTGGTTTCTGCCTCCTACGAGCAGTACTTC. The chain couples TRBV7-9 to TRBJ2-7, with no clear D. Trimming took off 3 bases at V and 0 bases at J, with 9 bases between the two ends. Germline values: CDR1 SEHNR, CDR2 FQNEAQ (reference sequence). The CDR3 is 14 residues long.

The V and J genes are TRBV5-4 and TRBJ1-5; D is ambiguous. The V and J ends lost 3 bases and 0 bases respectively, with 7 bases between them. CDR3 length: 14 amino acids. The germline V gene encodes CDR1 SGHNT and CDR2 YYREEE (reference sequence). This CDR3 is CASSSEGSNQPQHF. In DNA, the CDR3 is TGTGCCAGCAGCTCTGAAGGTAGCAATCAGCCCCAGCATTTT. Drawing the rest from reference TRBV5-4 and TRBJ1-5, the complete variable domain is ETGVTQSPTHLIKTRGQQVTLRCSSQSGHNTVSWYQQALGQGPQFIFQYYREEENGRGNFPPRFSGLQFPNYSSELNVNALELDDSALYLCASSSEGSNQPQHFGDGTRLSIL.

The V call is TRBV5-6, the J call TRBJ1-2; D may be TRBD1 (5 bases). CDR1 is SGHDT and CDR2 is YYEEEE in the germline V gene. The CDR3 sequence is 11 residues long. The germline V and J ends were trimmed by 3 bases and 7 bases, with 7 bases remaining between them. This CDR3 reads CASSWRGGYTF. The CDR3 nucleotides read TGTGCCAGCAGCTGGAGGGGTGGCTACACCTTC. Using reference TRBV5-6 and TRBJ1-2 for the parts outside the CDR3, the full variable domain is DAGVTQSPTHLIKTRGQQVTLRCSPKSGHDTVSWYQQALGQGPQFIFQYYEEEERQRGNFPDRFSGHQFPNYSSELNVNALLLGDSALYLCASSWRGGYTFGSGTRLTVV.

The chain carries TRBV18 and TRBJ1-2; the D is unclear. Trimming shortened V by 3 bases and J by 4 bases, and 9 bases separated the two germline ends. This CDR3 has 13 residues. Germline V gives CDR1 KGHSH, CDR2 LQKENI. The CDR3 bases are TGTGCCAGCTCACCCCCCAGCCGCTATGGCTACACCTTC. Protein: CASSPPSRYGYTF.

This rearrangement joins TRBV27 to TRBJ1-1; no reliable D call. Germline V gives CDR1 MNHEY, CDR2 SMNVEV (reference sequence). Between the trimmed V and J ends, which lost 3 bases and 3 bases, there was a span of 8 bases. CDR3 length equals 13 residues. CDR3 DNA sequence: TGTGCCAGCAGTTTCCAGAGTTACACTGAAGCTTTCTTT. Translation: CASSFQSYTEAFF.

The chain is built from TRBV6-5 and TRBJ2-2; no clear D gene. The CDR3 is 11 amino acids. The germline CDR1 and CDR2 sequences are MNHEY and SVGAGI. Trimming shortened V by 8 bases and J by 8 bases, and 9 bases separated the two germline ends. The CDR3 DNA follows: TGTGCCAGCGGATTCTGGGGGGAGCTGTTTTTT. Residues: CASGFWGELFF.

This sequence joins TRBV16 and TRBJ1-1; D is undetermined. The CDR3 is 18 residues long. The ends were cut back, 0 bases at V and 2 bases at J, with 19 bases in the middle. CDR1 is KGHSY and CDR2 is FQNENV in the germline V gene. CDR3 nucleotides: TGTGCCAGCAGCCAATCGAAAACCCCTAGGCCTACCAACACTGAAGCTTTCTTT. Amino acid sequence: CASSQSKTPRPTNTEAFF.

CDR3 residues: CASTPLVGRSYNEQFF. CDR3 in DNA: TGTGCCAGCACCCCCCTGGTGGGGAGGTCCTACAATGAGCAGTTCTTC. This sequence joins TRBV2 and TRBJ2-1; D may be TRBD2 (6 bases). The CDR3 loop spans 16 amino acids. Per the germline V gene, CDR1 is SNHLY and CDR2 is FYNNEI. V was clipped by 7 bases and J by 1 base, with 17 bases between them. The variable domain in full, completed from reference TRBV2 and TRBJ2-1, reads EPEVTQTPSHQVTQMGQEVILRCVPISNHLYFYWYRQILGQKVEFLVSFYNNEISEKSEIFDDQFSVERPDGSNFTLKIRSTKLEDSAMYFCASTPLVGRSYNEQFFGPGTRLTVL.

The chain recombines TRBV28 with TRBJ1-1; TRBD1 might be the D (6 bases). Germline V gene data show CDR1 as MDHEN and CDR2 as SYDVKM. The CDR3 is made up of 15 amino acids. Trimming shortened V by 3 bases and J by 1 base, and 12 bases separated the two germline ends. This CDR3 reads CASSFRRGANTEAFF. For the CDR3, the DNA is TGTGCCAGCAGTTTCCGACGGGGGGCGAACACTGAAGCTTTCTTT. The complete variable domain, with remaining parts taken from reference TRBV28 and TRBJ1-1, reads DVKVTQSSRYLVKRTGEKVFLECVQDMDHENMFWYRQDPGLGLRLIYFSYDVKMKEKGDIPEGYSVSREKKERFSLILESASTNQTSMYLCASSFRRGANTEAFFGQGTRLTVV.

The DNA of the CDR3 is TGTGCCAGCAGCCCCCCTGATATCAACGAGCAGTACTTC. Amino acids: CASSPPDINEQYF. This sequence joins TRBV5-4 and TRBJ2-7; D is undetermined. CDR3 size: 13 residues. CDR1 SGHNT and CDR2 YYREEE come from the germline V gene (reference sequence). Trimming pared 4 bases from V and 5 bases from J, leaving 13 bases between.